One and the same sample provided the 30 T cell receptor beta chains below, sequenced in a study of CD8+ T cells in alopecia areata. Reverse transcribed after extraction, RNA yielded cDNA as the sequencing template. The table came from immunoSEQ multiplex PCR; TCRdb's copy has only in-frame clones and leaves some out. In the table there are approximately 180,000 clones, approximately 56% of which are singletons. The sequencing used CD4+ T cells sorted from blood, collected at week 0. These receptors all stem from a human donor with alopecia areata.

This clone was counted once. DNA for the CDR3: TGTGCCAGCAGTTCCACGACTAGCGGGACTGCGCAGTATTTT. Amino acid sequence: CASSSTTSGTAQYF. This chain joins TRBV27 and TRBJ2-3, with TRBD2 matching over 11 bases. The CDR3 extends over 14 amino acids. The trim removed 4 bases at V and 10 bases at J, leaving 7 bases unmatched. The V gene's germline CDR1 is MNHEY and CDR2 SMNVEV (reference sequence).

This clone was seen a few times. The chain recombines TRBV23-1 with TRBJ1-2; 8 bases are a match to TRBD1. TRBV23-1 carries the ORF label, with uncertain function. This CDR3 has 15 residues. V gave up 7 bases and J gave up 0 bases; unmatched junction bases: 7. This chain's CDR3 is CASKPTGDTNYGYTF. In DNA, the CDR3 is TGCGCCAGCAAACCGACAGGGGACACTAACTATGGCTACACCTTC.

This clone was seen a handful of times. The J gene is TRBJ1-2, the V gene TRBV29-1, with D unresolved. V lost 0 bases, J lost 5 bases, and 4 bases lay in between. This CDR3 comprises 11 residues. Germline V gene data show CDR1 as SQVTM and CDR2 as ANQGSEA. CDR3 bases: TGCAGCGTTGAAGAACAATATGGCTACACCTTC. Translation: CSVEEQYGYTF.

This clone was observed once. This rearrangement joins TRBV29-1 to TRBJ2-7; D is unclear. The CDR3 runs to 13 residues. V shed 4 bases and J shed 3 bases, with 13 bases lying between them. Germline V gene sequence: CDR1 SQVTM, CDR2 ANQGSEA. CDR3 DNA: TGCAGCGTTGCAGGCCAGGTGAGCTACGAGCAGTACTTC. Its translation is CSVAGQVSYEQYF.

The chain couples TRBV30 to TRBJ1-3; the D is unclear. The germline V gene has CDR1 GTSNPN and CDR2 SVGIG (reference sequence). Trimming took off 0 bases at V and 3 bases at J, with 15 bases between the two ends. The CDR3 contains 16 residues. The CDR3 DNA sequence: TGTGCCTGGAGTGTACATGTAGGGCGGATTGGAAACACCATATATTTT. Protein sequence: CAWSVHVGRIGNTIYF.

The CDR3 here is CALGRGTNEKLFF. DNA of the CDR3: TGTGCCTTAGGGCGGGGCACTAATGAAAAACTGTTTTTT. The chain links TRBV30 to TRBJ1-4; D is possibly TRBD1 (5 bases). Germline loops: CDR1 GTSNPN, CDR2 SVGIG (reference sequence). V was cut by 7 bases and J by 2 bases, with 11 bases left in between. The CDR3 spans 13 residues. Full variable domain (outside the CDR3, taken from reference TRBV30 and TRBJ1-4): SQTIHQWPATLVQPVGSPLSLECTVEGTSNPNLYWYRQAAGRGLQLLFYSVGIGQISSEVPQNLSASRPQDRQFILSSKKLLLSDSGFYLCALGRGTNEKLFFGSGTQLSVL.

The V gene is TRBV6-5, the J gene TRBJ1-6; no reliable D call. Germline CDR1 reads MNHEY; CDR2 reads SVGAGI. V was clipped by 8 bases and J by 10 bases, with 15 bases between them. This CDR3 contains 13 residues. CDR3 loop: CASAQSEVSPLHF. The CDR3 region has the DNA TGTGCCAGCGCCCAATCGGAGGTGTCACCCCTCCACTTT.

The chain is built from TRBV18 and TRBJ1-1; D perhaps matches TRBD1 (6 bases). Germline assignment: CDR1 KGHSH and CDR2 LQKENI. V was trimmed by 6 bases and J by 3 bases, leaving 14 bases between them. The CDR3 sequence is 14 residues long. As DNA, the CDR3 is TGTGCCAGCTCGGATATTGGGGGCTACACTGAAGCTTTCTTT. This translates into CASSDIGGYTEAFF.

V usage is TRBV29-1 and J usage is TRBJ2-5; the D is unclear. CDR1 SQVTM and CDR2 ANQGSEA come from the germline V gene. This CDR3 spans 13 amino acids. CDR3 protein: CVVRTRLRETQYF. The CDR3, as DNA: TGCGTCGTCCGAACCCGCCTCCGGGAGACCCAGTACTTC.

This clone was recorded a few times. This chain links TRBV19 with TRBJ1-5, with TRBD1 as a possible D gene (5 bases). CDR3 length: 14 residues. The V and J ends lost 7 bases and 6 bases respectively, with 16 bases between them. Germline CDR1 LNHDA, CDR2 SQIVND (reference sequence). DNA of the CDR3: TGTGCCAGTACCGGGCGGGGCCGGGGTCAGCCCCAGCATTTT. Translation gives CASTGRGRGQPQHF.

The V call is TRBV29-1, the J call TRBJ1-5; 7 nucleotides line up with TRBD1. CDR1 is SQVTM and CDR2 is ANQGSEA in the germline V gene. There are 14 residues in the CDR3. With V trimmed by 4 bases and J by 0 bases, 3 bases remained unmatched. CDR3 residues: CSVGDRDSNQPQHF. The CDR3 DNA is TGCAGCGTTGGGGACAGAGATAGCAATCAGCCCCAGCATTTT.

The chain combines TRBV29-1 with TRBJ1-1; no clear D. Germline V CDR1 and CDR2: SQVTM, ANQGSEA. The CDR3 extends over 14 amino acids. Trimming removed 4 bases at V and 2 bases at J, with 14 bases between. CDR3 sequence: CSVVNIWANTEAFF. CDR3 DNA sequence: TGCAGCGTTGTCAATATTTGGGCTAACACTGAAGCTTTCTTT.

This rearrangement joins TRBV18 to TRBJ2-7; D might be TRBD1 or TRBD2, each matching 5 bases. The ends were cut back, 6 bases at V and 0 bases at J, with 15 bases in the middle. The CDR3 is 15 amino acids. Germline CDR1 is KGHSH and CDR2 is LQKENI. The CDR3 protein is CASSEPGRSSYEQYF. The CDR3 DNA is TGTGCCAGCTCTGAACCGGGACGGAGCTCCTACGAGCAGTACTTC.

This rearrangement joins TRBV30 to TRBJ2-6; 10 positions match TRBD1. This CDR3 comprises 18 residues. Germline values: CDR1 GTSNPN, CDR2 SVGIG (reference sequence). V shed 0 bases and J 2 bases; nucleotides not matched to a gene: 7. In DNA, the CDR3 is TGTGCCTGGAGTGTAATACCGGGACAGGGGACTGGGGCCAACGTCCTGACTTTC. Translated: CAWSVIPGQGTGANVLTF.

This clone has just a few counts. This sequence joins TRBV7-8 and TRBJ2-7, with 10 nucleotides matching TRBD1. The CDR3 sequence is 14 residues long. Germline assignment: CDR1 SGHVS and CDR2 FQNEAQ. Unmatched junction bases numbered 7, after V lost 7 bases and J lost 4 bases. The CDR3 region is CASNPMGQGYEQYF. DNA of the CDR3: TGTGCCAGCAATCCTATGGGACAGGGGTACGAGCAGTACTTC.

This chain uses TRBV29-1 with TRBJ2-5; TRBD1 or TRBD2 may be the D gene (5 bases each). Germline CDR1 is SQVTM and CDR2 is ANQGSEA. The CDR3 has 13 amino acids. V was pared by 4 bases and J by 1 base, with 10 bases between. Here the CDR3 DNA reads TGCAGCGTTGGAGGGGCCTTCCAAGAGACCCAGTACTTC. Translating it yields CSVGGAFQETQYF.

The table lists this clone with a count of one. The chain has TRBV10-3 and TRBJ2-5; maybe TRBD2 (6 bases). Trimming cost V 4 bases and J 3 bases, with 18 bases left between them. Germline CDR1 ENHRY, CDR2 SYGVKD. CDR3 size: 16 residues. Here the CDR3 DNA reads TGTGCCATCAGTGGGAGGGCCTCAGCAACGGAAGAGACCCAGTACTTC. Amino acid sequence: CAISGRASATEETQYF.

CDR3 DNA sequence: TGTGCCAGCTCACCACCGGCAGGACCCTACAATGAGCAGTTCTTC. Translated, it gives CASSPPAGPYNEQFF. The chain combines TRBV18 with TRBJ2-1; D remains ambiguous. Germline CDR1 and CDR2: KGHSH and LQKENI. CDR3 length: 15 residues. V dropped 0 bases and J dropped 2 bases, with 8 bases sitting between them.

The chain carries TRBV30 and TRBJ2-1, with D uncertain. Germline CDR1 GTSNPN, CDR2 SVGIG (reference sequence). V was shortened by 0 bases and J by 10 bases, with 7 bases between the two germline ends. CDR3 length: 11 residues. CDR3 nucleotides: TGTGCCTGGAGTGTACTACAGGAGCAGTTCTTC. Its translation: CAWSVLQEQFF.

The rearrangement joins TRBV9 to TRBJ2-3; a weak D match, TRBD1 (5 bases). This CDR3 has 16 amino acids. In germline, CDR1 is SGDLS, CDR2 YYNGEE. V was shortened by 3 bases and J by 3 bases, with 17 bases between the two germline ends. The CDR3 protein is CASSADSPKPTDTQYF. Written as DNA, the CDR3 is TGTGCCAGCAGCGCCGACAGCCCAAAGCCTACAGATACGCAGTATTTT. The whole variable domain, filled in from reference TRBV9 and TRBJ2-3, reads DSGVTQTPKHLITATGQRVTLRCSPRSGDLSVYWYQQSLDQGLQFLIQYYNGEERAKGNILERFSAQQFPDLHSELNLSSLELGDSALYFCASSADSPKPTDTQYFGPGTRLTVL.

The V gene is TRBV29-1, the J gene TRBJ1-2; D uncertain. The CDR3 spans 13 residues. Germline CDR1 reads SQVTM; CDR2 reads ANQGSEA. The V end lost 3 bases, the J end lost 2 bases, and 10 bases lay between the germline ends. The CDR3 bases are TGCAGCGTTGACGCGGCGAGGAACTATGGCTACACCTTC. Translating gives CSVDAARNYGYTF.

The chain is built from TRBV9 and TRBJ2-3, with 9 bases matching TRBD2. V lost 2 bases to trimming and J lost 4 bases; unmatched junction nucleotides: 8. This CDR3 spans 16 amino acids. Germline V CDR1 and CDR2: SGDLS, YYNGEE. The CDR3 DNA follows: TGTGCCAGCAGCGTTTTGTGGCGGGGGGGTGCAGATACGCAGTATTTT. Protein product: CASSVLWRGGADTQYF.

The V gene is TRBV19, the J gene TRBJ1-6; unclear D gene. V lost 3 bases and J 13 bases, leaving 10 bases between the germline ends. Germline assignment: CDR1 LNHDA and CDR2 SQIVND (reference sequence). The CDR3 length is 12 residues. CDR3 amino acids: CASSMRFEPLHF. The CDR3 nucleotides are TGTGCCAGTAGTATGAGATTTGAGCCCCTCCACTTT.

This clone turned up a few times. The rearrangement uses TRBV12-5 and TRBJ1-6, with 7 nucleotides matching TRBD1. V was clipped by 0 bases and J by 5 bases; unmatched bases: 4. This CDR3 region has 16 residues. Germline values: CDR1 LGHNT, CDR2 FRNRAP. CDR3 sequence reads: CASGLVFRGNNSPLHF. CDR3 DNA sequence: TGTGCTAGTGGTTTGGTATTCAGGGGGAATAATTCACCCCTCCACTTT. Filled out from reference TRBV12-5 and TRBJ1-6, the complete variable domain reads DARVTQTPRHKVTEMGQEVTMRCQPILGHNTVFWYRQTMMQGLELLAYFRNRAPLDDSGMPKDRFSAEMPDATLATLKIQPSEPRDSAVYFCASGLVFRGNNSPLHFGNGTRLTVT.

This clone was counted only a few times. The V gene is TRBV2, the J gene TRBJ2-3; D unclear. The CDR3 has 13 amino acids. Trimming left V 5 bases short and J 1 base short, with 7 bases between. Germline V gives CDR1 SNHLY, CDR2 FYNNEI. The CDR3 nucleotides are TGTGCCAGCAGTCCCCGGGGCACAGATACGCAGTATTTT. It codes for CASSPRGTDTQYF.

The V and J genes are TRBV6-5 and TRBJ2-5; D not resolved. The CDR3 consists of 14 residues. Germline-derived CDR1 and CDR2 are MNHEY and SVGAGI. Trimming shortened V by 0 bases and J by 2 bases, and 7 bases separated the two germline ends. The CDR3 coding sequence is TGTGCCAGCAGTTACTCGTTCGTACAAGAGACCCAGTACTTC. Translation: CASSYSFVQETQYF.

The sample holds a few counts of this clone. J is TRBJ2-3 and V is TRBV5-6, with D possibly TRBD2 on 5 matching bases. The CDR3 totals 15 residues. The germline V gene has CDR1 SGHDT and CDR2 YYEEEE. V dropped 4 bases and J dropped 0 bases, with 12 bases sitting between them. CDR3 region: CASSPRGSSTDTQYF. The CDR3 nucleotides are TGTGCCAGCAGCCCAAGAGGGTCAAGCACAGATACGCAGTATTTT.

V and J are TRBV7-9 and TRBJ2-3; D not resolved. V was cut by 2 bases and J by 3 bases, with 18 bases left in between. Germline V gene data show CDR1 as SEHNR and CDR2 as FQNEAQ (reference sequence). CDR3 length: 17 amino acids. CDR3 sequence (DNA): TGTGCCAGCAGCTTACTCGGCCGGTTAGGGATAACAGATACGCAGTATTTT. It codes for CASSLLGRLGITDTQYF.

The CDR3 loop reads CASSYGGPTEAFF. CDR3 nucleotides: TGTGCCAGCAGTTACGGGGGGCCCACTGAAGCTTTCTTT. The rearrangement links TRBV6-5 to TRBJ1-1; TRBD1 is a possible D gene (6 bases). CDR1 MNHEY and CDR2 SVGAGI come from the germline V gene. With 2 bases removed from V and 4 bases from J, the gap between germline ends came to 8 bases. The CDR3 is 13 residues long.

This CDR3 reads CASSETSGGAYETQYF. DNA of the CDR3: TGTGCCAGCAGTGAAACTAGCGGGGGGGCGTATGAGACCCAGTACTTC. The rearrangement uses TRBV6-1 and TRBJ2-5, with 13 bases aligning to TRBD2. CDR1 is MNHNS, CDR2 SASEGT, per germline. The V and J ends lost 2 bases and 5 bases, in that order; junction bases with no gene match: 5. The CDR3 runs to 16 residues.